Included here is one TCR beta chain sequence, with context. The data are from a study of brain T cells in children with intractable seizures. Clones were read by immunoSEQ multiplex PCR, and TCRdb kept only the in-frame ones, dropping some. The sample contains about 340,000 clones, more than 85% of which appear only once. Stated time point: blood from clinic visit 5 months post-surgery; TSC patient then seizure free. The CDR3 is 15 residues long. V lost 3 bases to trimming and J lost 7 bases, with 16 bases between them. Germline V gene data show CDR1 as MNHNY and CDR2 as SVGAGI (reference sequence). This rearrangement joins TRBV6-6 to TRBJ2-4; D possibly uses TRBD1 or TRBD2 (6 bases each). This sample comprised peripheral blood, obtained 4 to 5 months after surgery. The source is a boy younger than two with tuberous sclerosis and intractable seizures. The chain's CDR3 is CASSYSGADNNIQYF. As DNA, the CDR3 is TGTGCCAGCAGTTATTCGGGGGCGGATAATAACATTCAGTACTTC.